A selection of T cell receptor beta chains follows, all from one sample in a study of blood T cell repertoires in COVID-19. Using immunoSEQ multiplex PCR, the repertoire was profiled, and TCRdb retains in-frame clones only, with some absent. The repertoire holds 250,000 or so clones, with 80% to 85% as singletons. The sequencing input was peripheral blood. Source of these receptors: a woman between 35 and 50 years old who had recovered from COVID-19. CDR3s include the opening cysteine and the closing phenylalanine or tryptophan. Fields, in order: D gene, V gene, CDR3 length, J gene, clone size, CDR3 DNA, CDR3 protein. A D gene is named only where the DNA matches it firmly. Some rows have no size entry. The others give once, few or many, or a class for an expanded clone.

-	TRBV5-6	11	TRBJ1-4	-	TGTGCCAGCAGCTTAGGAGGAAAACTGTTTTTT	CASSLGGKLFF
TRBD2	TRBV7-2	16	TRBJ2-1	-	TGTGCCAGCAGCTTAGGACTAGCGGGGGGGCAGGGTGAGCAGTTCTTC	CASSLGLAGGQGEQFF
TRBD1	TRBV6-2/TRBV6-3	18	TRBJ1-6	once	TGTGCCAGCAGTTACTCTCCGGGACAGGGGAACTATAGGGGACCCCTCCACTTT	CASSYSPGQGNYRGPLHF
-	TRBV7-9	14	TRBJ1-1	-	TGTGCCAGCAGACCCCCGAGGAAGGACACTGAAGCTTTCTTT	CASRPPRKDTEAFF
-	TRBV7-9	15	TRBJ1-2	-	TGTGCCAGCAGCTCATGGACACCGGTAAACTATGGCTACACCTTC	CASSSWTPVNYGYTF
-	TRBV28	14	TRBJ1-5	-	TGTGCCAGCAGGGAAGGGACTTTTGCTCAGCCCCAGCATTTT	CASREGTFAQPQHF
TRBD1	TRBV2	14	TRBJ1-2	-	TGTGCCAGCAGTGAAAAAGGGACAGACTATGGCTACACCTTC	CASSEKGTDYGYTF
TRBD1	TRBV7-9	17	TRBJ1-1	-	TGTGCCAGCAGCTTAGCAGATACAGGGGTTAGATGGACTGAAGCTTTCTTT	CASSLADTGVRWTEAFF
-	TRBV19	13	TRBJ1-2	-	TGTGCCAGTAGTATACAGGACAGCTATGGCTACACCTTC	CASSIQDSYGYTF
TRBD2	TRBV12-5	15	TRBJ2-5	-	TGTGCTAGTGGTTCTAGCGGGGAGCCCCAAGAGACCCAGTACTTC	CASGSSGEPQETQYF
TRBD1	TRBV25-1	13	TRBJ1-5	-	TGTGCCAGCAGTGCTACAGGGGATCAGCCCCAGCATTTT	CASSATGDQPQHF
-	TRBV18	13	TRBJ2-7	-	TGTGCCAGCTCTCTGACAGGTTCCTACGAGCAGTACTTC	CASSLTGSYEQYF
TRBD1	TRBV6-5	15	TRBJ1-5	-	TGTGCCAGCAGCTTGGGACAGGGGTTGAATCAGCCCCAGCATTTT	CASSLGQGLNQPQHF
TRBD1	TRBV2	11	TRBJ2-3	once	TGTGCCAGCAAGGGGGCCGATACGCAGTATTTT	CASKGADTQYF
-	TRBV6-2/TRBV6-3	14	TRBJ2-7	once	TGTGCCAGCAGTTACTCGAATTCCATAGACGAGCAGTACTTC	CASSYSNSIDEQYF
TRBD1	TRBV6-1	19	TRBJ1-5	-	TGTGCCAGCAGTGGGTCTTTCCGGGGGGGACAGATGAGCAATCAGCCCCAGCATTTT	CASSGSFRGGQMSNQPQHF
-	TRBV2	13	TRBJ1-6	-	TGTGCCAGCAGTTCTTACAGGGATTCACCCCTCCACTTT	CASSSYRDSPLHF
TRBD1	TRBV5-1	15	TRBJ1-1	-	TGCGCCAGCAGGCCAACTACAGGGGGAAACACTGAAGCTTTCTTT	CASRPTTGGNTEAFF
-	TRBV28	12	TRBJ1-1	-	TGTGCCAGCAGTTTTGAGGGCGTCACGGCTTTCTTT	CASSFEGVTAFF
TRBD1	TRBV4-1	12	TRBJ2-7	few	TGCGCCAGCAGCCAGACAGGGGACGAGCAGTACTTC	CASSQTGDEQYF
-	TRBV4-2	15	TRBJ1-2	-	TGTGCCAGCAGCCAAGACGGCGAGTGGAGCTATGGCTACACCTTC	CASSQDGEWSYGYTF
-	TRBV18	15	TRBJ1-4	-	TGTGCCAGCTCACTAATACAGGGCCCTAATGAAAAACTGTTTTTT	CASSLIQGPNEKLFF
TRBD1	TRBV5-6	17	TRBJ1-6	-	TGTGCCAGCAGCACTTGGACAGGGGGCTCCTATAATTCACCCCTCCACTTT	CASSTWTGGSYNSPLHF
-	TRBV10-3	13	TRBJ2-1	-	TGTGCCATCAGTGAGTCGAGGGTTGATGAGCAGTTCTTC	CAISESRVDEQFF
TRBD2	TRBV3-1/TRBV3-2	17	TRBJ2-7	-	TGTGCCAGCAGCCAAAGGACTAGCGGGGTTTCGCACTACGAGCAGTACTTC	CASSQRTSGVSHYEQYF
-	TRBV5-1	13	TRBJ1-1	once	TGCGCCAGCAGCTTCCAGGGTCGGACTGAAGCTTTCTTT	CASSFQGRTEAFF
-	TRBV3-1/TRBV3-2	15	TRBJ2-2	few	TGTGCCAGCAGCCGAGACCCGCAGGACACCGGGGAGCTGTTTTTT	CASSRDPQDTGELFF
-	TRBV5-1	15	TRBJ2-7	-	TGCGCCAGCAGCGAACAGGGCCATCCTCTTTACGAGCAGTACTTC	CASSEQGHPLYEQYF
-	TRBV5-4	14	TRBJ2-5	-	TGTGCCAGCAGCTTGTGGCAGGCCCAAGAGACCCAGTACTTC	CASSLWQAQETQYF
-	TRBV7-9	12	TRBJ2-1	-	TGTGCCAGCAGCTTACAGGGGAACGAGCAGTTCTTC	CASSLQGNEQFF
TRBD1	TRBV4-1	16	TRBJ2-1	-	TGCGCCAGCAGCCAAGAAGGGACAGCCACCTACAATGAGCAGTTCTTC	CASSQEGTATYNEQFF
-	TRBV11-2	12	TRBJ2-3	-	TGTGCCAGCAGCTACAGAACAGATACGCAGTATTTT	CASSYRTDTQYF
TRBD1	TRBV28	15	TRBJ2-7	-	TGTGCCAGCAGTTTATTGGGGACAGGGCTCTACGAGCAGTACTTC	CASSLLGTGLYEQYF
TRBD1	TRBV11-2	15	TRBJ1-1	-	TGTGCCAGCAGCTTCTTGGGACAGGGTCGCACTGAAGCTTTCTTT	CASSFLGQGRTEAFF
TRBD2	TRBV29-1	11	TRBJ2-1	-	TGCAGCGTTGGGGGACTAGCGGGGACGTTCTTC	CSVGGLAGTFF
TRBD1	TRBV7-9	16	TRBJ1-1	once	TGTGCCAGCAGCTCCCACGGACAGGGCCGAAACACTGAAGCTTTCTTT	CASSSHGQGRNTEAFF
-	TRBV28	14	TRBJ1-5	-	TGTGCCAGCATTCTCGAACAGGGATATCAGCCCCAGCATTTT	CASILEQGYQPQHF
TRBD1	TRBV6-4	15	TRBJ1-4	-	TGTGCCAGCAGTGCCCATTACGGGACAGGGATGAAACTGTTTTTT	CASSAHYGTGMKLFF
-	TRBV24-1	15	TRBJ2-1	-	TGTGCCACCAGTGACTCCGACCCGGGGAGGAATGAGCAGTTCTTC	CATSDSDPGRNEQFF
TRBD1	TRBV5-1	16	TRBJ1-2	-	TGCGCCAGCAGCTCAAGGACAGGGTTGGGTAACTATGGCTACACCTTC	CASSSRTGLGNYGYTF
TRBD1	TRBV28	18	TRBJ2-7	-	TGTGCCAGCAACCTCCGAGGGCCCAGGGTGACAGGGGACGACGAGCAGTACTTC	CASNLRGPRVTGDDEQYF
TRBD2	TRBV27	15	TRBJ2-1	once	TGTGCCAGCAGTCAGCGGGGGGGCCGGGGCAATGAGCAGTTCTTC	CASSQRGGRGNEQFF
-	TRBV5-1	11	TRBJ2-1	many	TGCGCCAGCAGCTTGGCGGATGAGCAGTTCTTC	CASSLADEQFF
TRBD2	TRBV7-8	15	TRBJ2-7	few	TGTGCCAGCAGCCCAAAAGCGGGGAAGGCTAGCGAGCAGTACTTC	CASSPKAGKASEQYF